The 4 T cell receptor beta chains listed next were all sequenced from one sample in a study of shared clonotypes between healthy human individuals. Produced via immunoSEQ multiplex PCR; TCRdb's table is partial and in-frame only. Here the sample spans around 650,000 clones, approximately 96% being singletons. Terminally differentiated effector memory CD45RA+ cells were excluded from the naive CD8 cells, which were CD45RO-negative and positively selected for CCR7. Sequencing was done on a sample of naive CD8+ T cells sorted from blood. These receptors were obtained from a woman aged 25 to 39 in good health.

This clone was seen only once. The chain carries TRBV7-2 and TRBJ2-1; 7 bases align to TRBD2. The ends lost 5 bases at V and 15 bases at J; junction bases unmatched: 22. The CDR3 is made up of 16 amino acids. Per germline, CDR1 SGHTA and CDR2 FQGNSA. DNA of the CDR3: TGTGCCAGCAGCCCCGGCCTTTCGGCGGGAGTCTCTCCTCCGTTCTTC. This gives the protein CASSPGLSAGVSPPFF.

This chain connects TRBV27 to TRBJ2-1, with a tentative D call TRBD2 (5 bases). CDR1 and CDR2 (germline): MNHEY, SMNVEV (reference sequence). V shed 3 bases and J shed 12 bases, with 15 bases lying between them. There are 13 residues in the CDR3. CDR3 residues: CASSFVQHSVQFF. CDR3 nucleotide sequence: TGTGCCAGCAGTTTTGTTCAGCATAGCGTGCAGTTCTTC.

The rearrangement joins TRBV7-9 to TRBJ2-7, with D unclear. Deletions cut 5 bases from V and 0 bases from J, with 8 bases between. Germline V gene sequence: CDR1 SEHNR, CDR2 FQNEAQ (reference sequence). The CDR3 runs to 13 residues. CDR3 loop: CASSPESSYEQYF. The DNA for the CDR3 is TGTGCCAGCAGCCCGGAAAGCTCCTACGAGCAGTACTTC.

The rearrangement uses TRBV11-3 and TRBJ2-7; 7 nucleotides line up with TRBD1. The CDR3 contains 13 residues. The germline gives CDR1 SGHNT, CDR2 YENEEA. Trimming cost V 4 bases and J 5 bases; bases outside gene matches: 5. The CDR3 nucleotides read TGTGCCAGCAGCTACGGGACAGCCAACGAGCAGTACTTC. As protein: CASSYGTANEQYF.